These T cell receptor beta chains were read from a single sample in a study of blood T cell repertoires in COVID-19. Profiled with immunoSEQ multiplex PCR; TCRdb holds only in-frame clones, not every one. The data show some 290,000 clones, 90% seen once. The sequencing input was PBMCs or T cells enriched from blood (not recorded which). All receptors come from a young woman who had been exposed to COVID-19. Both conserved end residues are part of each CDR3. D genes are given only for firm matches. Clone size appears in some rows only: once, few, many, or a class for an expanded clone.

D gene: NA; V gene: TRBV7-8; J gene: TRBJ2-7; clone size: NA; CDR3 protein: CASSNPKTGFGEQYF; CDR3 DNA: TGTGCCAGCAGCAATCCAAAAACAGGATTTGGGGAGCAGTACTTC
D gene: NA; V gene: TRBV5-1; J gene: TRBJ1-4; clone size: few; CDR3 protein: CASSLPGRNEKLFF; CDR3 DNA: TGCGCCAGCAGCTTGCCAGGGCGTAATGAAAAACTGTTTTTT
D gene: NA; V gene: TRBV15; J gene: TRBJ2-7; clone size: once; CDR3 protein: CATSRGWRETGWPSPYEQYF; CDR3 DNA: TGTGCCACCAGCAGAGGATGGAGGGAGACAGGGTGGCCCTCTCCCTACGAGCAGTACTTC
D gene: NA; V gene: TRBV19; J gene: TRBJ2-7; clone size: few; CDR3 protein: CASSLGLGAYEQYF; CDR3 DNA: TGTGCCAGTAGTCTGGGATTAGGGGCCTACGAGCAGTACTTC
D gene: NA; V gene: TRBV12-5; J gene: TRBJ1-2; clone size: once; CDR3 protein: CASGQDFGTMNGYTF; CDR3 DNA: TGTGCTAGTGGCCAGGACTTTGGGACAATGAATGGCTACACCTTC
D gene: NA; V gene: TRBV5-1; J gene: TRBJ1-2; clone size: NA; CDR3 protein: CASSLTGLRVYGYTF; CDR3 DNA: TGCGCCAGCAGCTTGACAGGGCTACGAGTCTATGGCTACACCTTC
D gene: NA; V gene: TRBV7-2; J gene: TRBJ1-2; clone size: NA; CDR3 protein: CASSLILGHGYTF; CDR3 DNA: TGTGCCAGCAGCTTAATTCTGGGGCATGGCTACACCTTC
D gene: NA; V gene: TRBV12-5; J gene: TRBJ2-1; clone size: NA; CDR3 protein: CASGDGTLSSYNEQFF; CDR3 DNA: TGTGCTAGTGGTGACGGGACTCTCAGCTCCTACAATGAGCAGTTCTTC
D gene: TRBD1; V gene: TRBV9; J gene: TRBJ2-2; clone size: NA; CDR3 protein: CASSPWTGKNTGELFF; CDR3 DNA: TGTGCCAGCAGCCCTTGGACAGGGAAGAACACCGGGGAGCTGTTTTTT
D gene: NA; V gene: TRBV5-1; J gene: TRBJ2-7; clone size: NA; CDR3 protein: CASSLLSGSEQYF; CDR3 DNA: TGCGCCAGCAGCTTACTATCGGGGTCCGAGCAGTACTTC
D gene: TRBD1; V gene: TRBV9; J gene: TRBJ2-2; clone size: NA; CDR3 protein: CASKDRANTGELFF; CDR3 DNA: TGTGCCAGCAAGGACAGGGCGAACACCGGGGAGCTGTTTTTT
D gene: NA; V gene: TRBV7-2; J gene: TRBJ2-3; clone size: NA; CDR3 protein: CASSQWASRLYVTDTQYF; CDR3 DNA: TGTGCCAGCAGCCAATGGGCTAGCCGCCTTTATGTTACAGATACGCAGTATTTT
D gene: TRBD2; V gene: TRBV10-3; J gene: TRBJ2-3; clone size: NA; CDR3 protein: CAISEAGATTDTQYF; CDR3 DNA: TGTGCCATCAGTGAAGCGGGGGCCACCACAGATACGCAGTATTTT
D gene: NA; V gene: TRBV7-9; J gene: TRBJ2-1; clone size: NA; CDR3 protein: CASSVGGRSYNEQFF; CDR3 DNA: TGTGCCAGCAGTGTGGGGGGAAGGTCCTACAATGAGCAGTTCTTC
D gene: NA; V gene: TRBV3-1/TRBV3-2; J gene: TRBJ1-2; clone size: NA; CDR3 protein: CASSQDKGLHNGYTF; CDR3 DNA: TGTGCCAGCAGCCAAGACAAAGGACTCCACAACGGCTACACCTTC
D gene: NA; V gene: TRBV24-1; J gene: TRBJ2-2; clone size: NA; CDR3 protein: CATSDLTRSTGELFF; CDR3 DNA: TGTGCCACCAGTGATCTAACTAGATCCACCGGGGAGCTGTTTTTT
D gene: NA; V gene: TRBV12-3/TRBV12-4; J gene: TRBJ2-3; clone size: NA; CDR3 protein: CASSSLGDTQYF; CDR3 DNA: TGTGCCAGCAGTTCTCTAGGAGATACGCAGTATTTT
D gene: NA; V gene: TRBV7-2; J gene: TRBJ2-7; clone size: NA; CDR3 protein: CASSLGANSYEQYF; CDR3 DNA: TGTGCCAGCAGCTTAGGAGCGAACTCCTACGAGCAGTACTTC
D gene: TRBD1; V gene: TRBV29-1; J gene: TRBJ1-2; clone size: once; CDR3 protein: CSVAGGDRGYGYTF; CDR3 DNA: TGCAGCGTTGCAGGTGGAGACAGGGGGTATGGCTACACCTTC
D gene: TRBD1; V gene: TRBV6-1; J gene: TRBJ1-4; clone size: NA; CDR3 protein: CASSELRTGSEKLFF; CDR3 DNA: TGTGCCAGCAGTGAACTGCGGACAGGGTCTGAAAAACTGTTTTTT
D gene: TRBD1; V gene: TRBV5-5; J gene: TRBJ2-1; clone size: few; CDR3 protein: CASRQDRGNEQFF; CDR3 DNA: TGTGCCAGCAGACAGGACAGGGGTAATGAGCAGTTCTTC
D gene: TRBD1; V gene: TRBV19; J gene: TRBJ1-2; clone size: NA; CDR3 protein: CASSRPGQVRYGYTF; CDR3 DNA: TGTGCCAGTAGCCGACCCGGACAGGTCCGCTATGGCTACACCTTC
D gene: NA; V gene: TRBV7-6; J gene: TRBJ2-1; clone size: NA; CDR3 protein: CASSRAGASSYNEQFF; CDR3 DNA: TGTGCCAGCAGCCGCGCGGGGGCCTCTTCCTACAATGAGCAGTTCTTC
D gene: NA; V gene: TRBV6-5; J gene: TRBJ1-5; clone size: NA; CDR3 protein: CASRDTWRNQPQHF; CDR3 DNA: TGTGCCAGCCGGGACACATGGCGCAATCAGCCCCAGCATTTT
D gene: TRBD1; V gene: TRBV27; J gene: TRBJ2-7; clone size: NA; CDR3 protein: CASSLRDRGGGYEQYF; CDR3 DNA: TGTGCCAGCAGTCTACGAGACAGGGGAGGAGGCTACGAGCAGTACTTC
D gene: NA; V gene: TRBV29-1; J gene: TRBJ1-2; clone size: NA; CDR3 protein: CSVEPPGGVGYTF; CDR3 DNA: TGCAGCGTTGAACCCCCGGGGGGAGTTGGCTACACCTTC
D gene: NA; V gene: TRBV7-9; J gene: TRBJ1-1; clone size: NA; CDR3 protein: CASSFGDEAFF; CDR3 DNA: TGTGCCAGCAGCTTCGGAGATGAAGCTTTCTTT
D gene: NA; V gene: TRBV14; J gene: TRBJ1-2; clone size: NA; CDR3 protein: CASSSNAGVDF; CDR3 DNA: TGTGCCAGCAGCTCAAATGCAGGGGTTGACTTC
D gene: TRBD1; V gene: TRBV24-1; J gene: TRBJ2-1; clone size: NA; CDR3 protein: CATSRGQGYNEQFF; CDR3 DNA: TGTGCCACCAGTCGGGGACAGGGGTACAATGAGCAGTTCTTC
D gene: TRBD1; V gene: TRBV10-3; J gene: TRBJ1-2; clone size: NA; CDR3 protein: CAISFDRDLTYGYTF; CDR3 DNA: TGTGCCATCAGCTTTGACAGGGACCTGACCTATGGCTACACCTTC
D gene: TRBD1; V gene: TRBV10-3; J gene: TRBJ1-1; clone size: NA; CDR3 protein: CAIREQGRPEAFF; CDR3 DNA: TGTGCCATCAGGGAACAGGGGAGACCTGAAGCTTTCTTT
D gene: TRBD1; V gene: TRBV4-1; J gene: TRBJ1-2; clone size: NA; CDR3 protein: CASSQHSGTGGRSYTF; CDR3 DNA: TGCGCCAGCAGCCAACATTCCGGGACAGGGGGCAGGAGCTACACCTTC
D gene: NA; V gene: TRBV6-5; J gene: TRBJ1-5; clone size: NA; CDR3 protein: CASGGLNQPQHF; CDR3 DNA: TGTGCCAGCGGAGGGCTCAATCAGCCCCAGCATTTT
D gene: NA; V gene: TRBV24-1; J gene: TRBJ1-2; clone size: NA; CDR3 protein: CATSDFNRAYGYTF; CDR3 DNA: TGTGCCACCAGTGATTTCAACAGGGCGTATGGCTACACCTTC
D gene: TRBD2; V gene: TRBV7-9; J gene: TRBJ2-3; clone size: once; CDR3 protein: CASSFSGSTDTQYF; CDR3 DNA: TGTGCCAGCAGCTTTAGCGGGAGCACAGATACGCAGTATTTT
D gene: NA; V gene: TRBV25-1; J gene: TRBJ1-3; clone size: once; CDR3 protein: CASSHREAGNTIYF; CDR3 DNA: TGTGCCAGCAGTCACAGGGAAGCTGGAAACACCATATATTTT
D gene: NA; V gene: TRBV5-6; J gene: TRBJ1-4; clone size: NA; CDR3 protein: CASSSQNRANEKLFF; CDR3 DNA: TGTGCCAGCAGCTCTCAAAACAGGGCCAATGAAAAACTGTTTTTT
D gene: TRBD1; V gene: TRBV10-3; J gene: TRBJ1-1; clone size: NA; CDR3 protein: CAISEDRAMNTEAFF; CDR3 DNA: TGTGCCATCAGTGAGGACAGGGCAATGAACACTGAAGCTTTCTTT
D gene: TRBD1; V gene: TRBV3-1/TRBV3-2; J gene: TRBJ1-1; clone size: NA; CDR3 protein: CASSLATGGPNTEAFF; CDR3 DNA: TGTGCCAGCTCCCTGGCCACAGGGGGCCCGAACACTGAAGCTTTCTTT
D gene: TRBD1; V gene: TRBV4-1; J gene: TRBJ1-3; clone size: once; CDR3 protein: CASSQVRQGAGNTIYF; CDR3 DNA: TGCGCCAGCAGCCAAGTTAGGCAGGGGGCTGGAAACACCATATATTTT
D gene: TRBD1; V gene: TRBV18; J gene: TRBJ2-7; clone size: NA; CDR3 protein: CASSPVQGDEQYF; CDR3 DNA: TGTGCCAGCTCACCAGTACAGGGGGACGAGCAGTACTTC
D gene: TRBD1; V gene: TRBV4-3; J gene: TRBJ2-3; clone size: NA; CDR3 protein: CASSQETGGRDTQYF; CDR3 DNA: TGCGCCAGCAGCCAAGAGACAGGGGGCAGAGATACGCAGTATTTT
D gene: NA; V gene: TRBV6-1; J gene: TRBJ1-3; clone size: NA; CDR3 protein: CASSEKGVRMISGNTIYF; CDR3 DNA: TGTGCCAGCAGTGAAAAAGGTGTGCGGATGATCAGTGGAAACACCATATATTTT
D gene: NA; V gene: TRBV9; J gene: TRBJ1-2; clone size: few; CDR3 protein: CASSRQGGRFDYGYTF; CDR3 DNA: TGTGCCAGCAGCCGACAAGGGGGACGCTTTGACTATGGCTACACCTTC
D gene: TRBD1; V gene: TRBV30; J gene: TRBJ1-2; clone size: NA; CDR3 protein: CAWSTGDRGNYGYTF; CDR3 DNA: TGTGCCTGGAGCACAGGAGACAGGGGGAACTATGGCTACACCTTC